The T cell receptor (beta chain) described here comes from a study of CD8 T cells in Susac syndrome. The authors reverse transcribed about 0.5 to 1 ug RNA with random hexamers. TCRdb redid the calling of the immunoSEQ multiplex PCR reads with MiXCR, one entry per CDR3 protein. The repertoire includes some 240,000 distinct CDR3 sequences, approximately 95% of them detected once, and approximately 0.1% sits in the top ten. The germline V gene encodes CDR1 SGHVS and CDR2 FQNEAQ. The CDR3 has 14 residues. Trimming shortened V by 5 bases and J by 2 bases, and 9 bases separated the two germline ends. Sequenced sample: CD4+ T cells from PBMCs. J is TRBJ2-2 and V is TRBV7-8; TRBD1 might be the D (5 bases). This sequence originates from a human donor with Susac syndrome. CDR3 in DNA: TGTGCCAGCAGCCCAGACAGCAACACCGGGGAGCTGTTTTTT. This gives the protein CASSPDSNTGELFF.